Listed below are T cell receptor beta chains from one sample, sequenced in a study of beta chain features in type 1 diabetes. Clones were sequenced by immunoSEQ multiplex PCR, and TCRdb holds only the in-frame ones, with some missing. This table holds about 160,000 clones, just over 8% found once. Sample: central memory CD4+ T cells from blood. All receptors come from a woman aged 18-29 years with type 1 diabetes. Both conserved end residues are part of each CDR3. The order of the fields is V gene, D gene, J gene, clone size, CDR3 protein, CDR3 DNA. D genes are given only for firm matches. Size is omitted from some rows. Given values are once, few, many or a class for expanded clones.

V: TRBV5-1; D: TRBD2; J: TRBJ2-7; size: few; CDR3: CASSREALAGGSYEQYF; DNA: TGCGCCAGCAGCCGCGAGGCTCTAGCGGGAGGCTCGTACGAGCAGTACTTC
V: TRBV20-1; D: .; J: TRBJ2-7; size: few; CDR3: CSARDQYEQYF; DNA: TGCAGTGCTAGAGATCAATACGAGCAGTACTTC
V: TRBV20-1; D: .; J: TRBJ2-2; size: .; CDR3: CSARGGLELFF; DNA: TGCAGTGCTCGTGGAGGATTGGAGCTGTTTTTT
V: TRBV9; D: .; J: TRBJ2-5; size: .; CDR3: CASSVAGVETQYF; DNA: TGTGCCAGCAGCGTAGCAGGGGTGGAGACCCAGTACTTC
V: TRBV4-2; D: .; J: TRBJ1-3; size: few; CDR3: CASSQTTGNSGNTIYF; DNA: TGTGCCAGCAGCCAAACTACAGGAAACTCTGGAAACACCATATATTTT
V: TRBV19; D: .; J: TRBJ2-2; size: few; CDR3: CASSIGGMGELFF; DNA: TGTGCCAGTAGTATCGGAGGGATGGGGGAGCTGTTTTTT
V: TRBV6-5; D: TRBD1; J: TRBJ1-6; size: few; CDR3: CASSYGQGVSPLHF; DNA: TGTGCCAGCAGTTACGGGCAGGGGGTTTCACCCCTCCACTTT
V: TRBV2; D: .; J: TRBJ2-2; size: .; CDR3: CASSAVPRGELFF; DNA: TGTGCCAGCAGTGCTGTCCCGCGGGGGGAGCTGTTTTTT
V: TRBV7-9; D: .; J: TRBJ1-2; size: few; CDR3: CASSRKDSYGYTF; DNA: TGTGCCAGCAGCCGCAAGGACAGCTATGGCTACACCTTC
V: TRBV5-6; D: .; J: TRBJ2-5; size: .; CDR3: CASSGVGPQGTQYF; DNA: TGTGCCAGCAGTGGGGTCGGGCCTCAGGGGACCCAGTACTTC
V: TRBV9; D: .; J: TRBJ1-5; size: .; CDR3: CASSQLGGNQPQHF; DNA: TGTGCCAGCAGCCAACTAGGAGGCAATCAGCCCCAGCATTTT
V: TRBV30; D: .; J: TRBJ2-7; size: .; CDR3: CAWSVHPDSYEQYF; DNA: TGTGCCTGGAGTGTCCACCCAGACTCCTACGAGCAGTACTTC
V: TRBV6-6; D: TRBD2; J: TRBJ2-4; size: few; CDR3: CASTRWSGGAKNIQYF; DNA: TGTGCCAGCACTCGATGGTCCGGGGGGGCCAAAAACATTCAGTACTTC
V: TRBV14; D: .; J: TRBJ2-6; size: few; CDR3: CASSTPGHLSGANVLTF; DNA: TGTGCCAGCAGTACCCCGGGACACCTCTCTGGGGCCAACGTCCTGACTTTC
V: TRBV18; D: .; J: TRBJ1-2; size: .; CDR3: CASSPREGFNYGYTF; DNA: TGTGCCAGCTCACCACGGGAGGGGTTCAACTATGGCTACACCTTC
V: TRBV9; D: .; J: TRBJ1-1; size: .; CDR3: CASSGGDSTNQAFF; DNA: TGTGCCAGCAGCGGCGGGGACTCCACCAACCAAGCTTTCTTT
V: TRBV7-9; D: .; J: TRBJ1-2; size: few; CDR3: CASSVWGEENGYTF; DNA: TGTGCCAGCAGCGTTTGGGGGGAAGAAAATGGCTACACCTTC
V: TRBV7-9; D: TRBD2; J: TRBJ2-1; size: few; CDR3: CASSRPTSGSLDEQFF; DNA: TGTGCCAGCAGCCGGCCCACTAGCGGGAGTTTGGATGAGCAGTTCTTC
V: TRBV7-2; D: TRBD2; J: TRBJ2-3; size: .; CDR3: CASSSGLAADTQYF; DNA: TGTGCCAGCAGCAGTGGACTAGCGGCAGATACGCAGTATTTT
V: TRBV5-1; D: .; J: TRBJ2-5; size: few; CDR3: CASSGGIQETQYF; DNA: TGCGCCAGCAGCGGGGGGATCCAAGAGACCCAGTACTTC
V: TRBV30; D: .; J: TRBJ1-5; size: .; CDR3: CAWSVGARNQPQHF; DNA: TGTGCCTGGAGTGTAGGGGCTCGGAATCAGCCCCAGCATTTT
V: TRBV11-2; D: .; J: TRBJ2-3; size: .; CDR3: CASSQDPTSADTQYF; DNA: TGTGCCAGCAGCCAAGATCCGACTAGTGCAGATACGCAGTATTTT
V: TRBV7-9; D: TRBD1; J: TRBJ2-7; size: few; CDR3: CASSPTGGEQYF; DNA: TGTGCCAGCAGTCCTACAGGGGGGGAGCAGTACTTC
V: TRBV6-5; D: TRBD1; J: TRBJ1-5; size: few; CDR3: CASRTGTGGHQPQHF; DNA: TGTGCCAGCAGGACCGGGACAGGGGGCCATCAGCCCCAGCATTTT
V: TRBV5-4; D: TRBD2; J: TRBJ2-5; size: .; CDR3: CASSPSGTSGPQETQYF; DNA: TGTGCCAGCAGCCCCTCGGGGACTAGCGGTCCCCAAGAGACCCAGTACTTC
V: TRBV7-3; D: TRBD1; J: TRBJ1-2; size: few; CDR3: CASRKSATGAYGYTF; DNA: TGTGCCAGCAGGAAAAGCGCTACAGGGGCCTATGGCTACACCTTC
V: TRBV29-1; D: TRBD1; J: TRBJ1-2; size: many; CDR3: CSVVPGQGIDGYTF; DNA: TGCAGCGTTGTCCCGGGACAGGGGATCGATGGCTACACCTTC
V: TRBV6-6; D: .; J: TRBJ2-6; size: .; CDR3: CASSYSPFSGANVLTF; DNA: TGTGCCAGCAGTTACTCCCCGTTCTCTGGGGCCAACGTCCTGACTTTC
V: TRBV14; D: .; J: TRBJ2-5; size: few; CDR3: CASSQDPGVGTQYF; DNA: TGTGCCAGCAGCCAAGATCCGGGAGTCGGGACCCAGTACTTC
V: TRBV27; D: TRBD2; J: TRBJ2-3; size: .; CDR3: CAIRLAGGDTQYF; DNA: TGTGCCATCCGACTAGCGGGAGGAGATACGCAGTATTTT
V: TRBV2; D: TRBD2; J: TRBJ2-1; size: few; CDR3: CASSLAGGTYNEQFF; DNA: TGTGCCAGCAGCCTAGCGGGGGGGACCTACAATGAGCAGTTCTTC
V: TRBV4-2; D: .; J: TRBJ2-7; size: .; CDR3: CASSQKGGGRDYEQYF; DNA: TGTGCCAGCAGCCAAAAAGGGGGAGGGAGAGACTACGAGCAGTACTTC
V: TRBV5-7; D: TRBD2; J: TRBJ2-7; size: .; CDR3: CASSLGPSGRALREQYF; DNA: TGTGCCAGCAGCTTGGGCCCTAGCGGGAGGGCCTTGAGGGAGCAGTACTTC
V: TRBV11-3; D: .; J: TRBJ2-1; size: .; CDR3: CASSTADSSYNEQFF; DNA: TGTGCCAGCAGCACCGCAGACAGCTCCTACAATGAGCAGTTCTTC
V: TRBV7-2; D: TRBD2; J: TRBJ2-3; size: .; CDR3: CASSPGRGWGTDTQYF; DNA: TGTGCCAGCAGCCCCGGGAGGGGATGGGGTACAGATACGCAGTATTTT
V: TRBV4-3; D: .; J: TRBJ1-4; size: .; CDR3: CASSPRGTATNEKLFF; DNA: TGCGCCAGCAGCCCCAGGGGTACTGCAACTAATGAAAAACTGTTTTTT
V: TRBV7-2; D: .; J: TRBJ2-2; size: few; CDR3: CASSRTTGELFF; DNA: TGTGCCAGCAGTCGGACAACCGGGGAGCTGTTTTTT
V: TRBV7-9; D: TRBD2; J: TRBJ2-2; size: .; CDR3: CASSLNPGGSTGELFF; DNA: TGTGCCAGCAGCTTAAACCCGGGAGGTAGCACCGGGGAGCTGTTTTTT
V: TRBV29-1; D: TRBD1; J: TRBJ1-4; size: few; CDR3: CSVKTGSNEKLFF; DNA: TGCAGCGTAAAGACAGGGAGTAATGAAAAACTGTTTTTT